This TCR beta chain was captured by sequencing in a study of B cell selection in AIRE deficiency. The V gene's germline CDR1 is SGHRS and CDR2 YFSETQ. The CDR3 contains 16 residues. V was clipped by 0 bases and J by 7 bases; unmatched bases: 12. CD4+CD127+ cells were sorted as the conventional CD4 T cells. Controls came from healthy donors unrelated to patients. Turning to this clone: Antigen: not known.

Authors' processing steps: Conventional T cell pools: roughly 110,000 distinct patient, 130,000 to 150,000 donor TCRbeta sequences. Method: immunoSEQ multiplex PCR; TCRdb's copy keeps in-frame clones and lacks some. The V and J calls and clone size were taken over from that table, and D and trimming were inferred from the DNA. Among fewer than 30,000 clones listed, about 95% were seen once. Study findings and constraints: Healthy donors alone shared over 25% of several thousand Treg sequences; patients alone more than 8.5%. Shared Treg sequences had shorter CDR3s, biased toward rearrangements with few non-templated insertions.

The sequence derives from a human donor in good health. Sample: CD4+CD127+ conventional T cells sorted from PBMCs. The rearrangement joins TRBV5-1 to TRBJ2-7; TRBD2 matches 8 bases. For the CDR3, the DNA is TGCGCCAGCAGCTTGGATCCTAGCGGGCGGACTAGGGAGCAGTACTTC. Translation gives CASSLDPSGRTREQYF.